The entry that follows covers one TCR beta chain sequence. Its antigen is unidentified. This sample was included in a study of OX40 agonist ivuxolimab in advanced cancers. Study findings and constraints: There was clonal expansion of CD4+ and CD8+ blood T cells by week 6 at 0.1 to 3.0 mg/kg.

Germline assignment: CDR1 MDHEN and CDR2 SYDVKM. The V gene lost 5 bases and the J gene lost 2 bases, with 13 bases spanning the gap. The CDR3 loop spans 14 amino acids. Sequenced by immunoSEQ multiplex PCR; TCRdb stores in-frame clones only, minus some. This table has over 95,000 clones, about 91% appearing once. This clonotype was obtained from an adult with an advanced solid tumor such as melanoma, head and neck, liver or kidney cancer. The specimen comprised CD4+ or CD8+ T cells sorted from blood, sampled in a trial of the OX40 agonist ivuxolimab. The J gene is TRBJ2-7, the V gene TRBV28; D is undetermined. CDR3: CASSSGQKPYEQYF. Here the CDR3 DNA reads TGTGCCAGCAGTAGTGGGCAGAAACCCTACGAGCAGTACTTC.